A selection of T cell receptor beta chains follows, all from one sample in a study of CD8 T cells in Susac syndrome. TCRdb re-called the immunoSEQ multiplex PCR reads through MiXCR, storing one row per CDR3 protein. The sample consists of around 190,000 distinct CDR3 sequences, 85% to 95% of them appearing once. Sequenced sample: CD4+ T cells from PBMCs. All receptors come from a human donor in good health. CDR3s include the opening cysteine and the closing phenylalanine or tryptophan. D genes are given only for firm matches. Only some rows state a clone size, as once, few, many or a class for expanded clones.

J gene: TRBJ2-7
V gene: TRBV19
D gene: .
clone size: .
CDR3 DNA: TGTGCCAGTATGCAGGGGCCCACCTACGAGCAGTACTTC
CDR3 protein: CASMQGPTYEQYF

J gene: TRBJ1-4
V gene: TRBV4-3
D gene: .
clone size: .
CDR3 DNA: TGCGCCAGCAGCCAAGACAATGGAGGCGGACATTCGCGTAATGAAAAACTGTTTTTT
CDR3 protein: CASSQDNGGGHSRNEKLFF

J gene: TRBJ1-4
V gene: TRBV20-1
D gene: .
clone size: .
CDR3 DNA: TGCAGTGCTAGAGGCCGAGGGGGGCCTAATGAAAAACTGTTTTTT
CDR3 protein: CSARGRGGPNEKLFF

J gene: TRBJ2-5
V gene: TRBV2
D gene: .
clone size: .
CDR3 DNA: TGTGCCAGCAGTGTAATACGGGGACGGTCGAAAGAGACCCAGTACTTC
CDR3 protein: CASSVIRGRSKETQYF

J gene: TRBJ1-5
V gene: TRBV28
D gene: .
clone size: .
CDR3 DNA: TGTGCCAGCAGTTTAATTTACGGCAATCAGCCCCAGCATTTT
CDR3 protein: CASSLIYGNQPQHF

J gene: TRBJ1-1
V gene: TRBV11-2
D gene: .
clone size: few
CDR3 DNA: TGTGCCAGCAGCTTTTCCTGGGGCGGCACTGAAGCTTTCTTT
CDR3 protein: CASSFSWGGTEAFF

J gene: TRBJ2-1
V gene: TRBV29-1
D gene: .
clone size: .
CDR3 DNA: TGCAGCGCACGGGACAACCGACGCTACAATGAGCAGTTCTTC
CDR3 protein: CSARDNRRYNEQFF

J gene: TRBJ2-3
V gene: TRBV24-1
D gene: .
clone size: once
CDR3 DNA: TGTGCCACCAGTGATCGTCGACAGGTAGGGGATACGCAGTATTTT
CDR3 protein: CATSDRRQVGDTQYF

J gene: TRBJ1-4
V gene: TRBV29-1
D gene: .
clone size: .
CDR3 DNA: TGCAGCGTCGTCCCCACAGGGCCTGCTGGTGAAAAACTGTTTTTT
CDR3 protein: CSVVPTGPAGEKLFF

J gene: TRBJ2-5
V gene: TRBV9
D gene: .
clone size: .
CDR3 DNA: TGTGCCAGCAGCGCAACAGGGTGGGAGGAGACCCAGTACTTC
CDR3 protein: CASSATGWEETQYF

J gene: TRBJ2-2
V gene: TRBV4-2
D gene: TRBD2
clone size: .
CDR3 DNA: TGTGCCAGCAGCCAAGATTCGGGGGGCACCGGGGAGCTGTTTTTT
CDR3 protein: CASSQDSGGTGELFF

J gene: TRBJ2-2
V gene: TRBV19
D gene: TRBD1
clone size: .
CDR3 DNA: TGTGCCAGCAACCGGGACAGGCTCACCGGGGAGCTGTTTTTT
CDR3 protein: CASNRDRLTGELFF

J gene: TRBJ1-1
V gene: TRBV29-1
D gene: .
clone size: .
CDR3 DNA: TGCAGCGTTGACAGGGCCGGTGAAGCTTTCTTT
CDR3 protein: CSVDRAGEAFF

J gene: TRBJ2-2
V gene: TRBV30
D gene: .
clone size: .
CDR3 DNA: TGTGCCTGGAGTGTAGGGCCGGAGGAGGGGGAGCTGTTTTTT
CDR3 protein: CAWSVGPEEGELFF

J gene: TRBJ2-3
V gene: TRBV5-6
D gene: .
clone size: .
CDR3 DNA: TGTGCCAGCAGCACGGGGGATACGCAGTATTTT
CDR3 protein: CASSTGDTQYF

J gene: TRBJ1-1
V gene: TRBV15
D gene: TRBD1
clone size: .
CDR3 DNA: TGTGCCACCAGCAGAGATCAAACAGGGGGAGCTTTCTTT
CDR3 protein: CATSRDQTGGAFF

J gene: TRBJ2-5
V gene: TRBV3-1
D gene: .
clone size: .
CDR3 DNA: TGTGCCAGCAGCCATACGACCCAGTACTTC
CDR3 protein: CASSHTTQYF

J gene: TRBJ2-1
V gene: TRBV12-3/TRBV12-4
D gene: TRBD2
clone size: .
CDR3 DNA: TGTGCCAGCAGTGGGACTAGTAGCGGGGGGTACAATGAGCAGTTCTTC
CDR3 protein: CASSGTSSGGYNEQFF

J gene: TRBJ1-6
V gene: TRBV6-1
D gene: .
clone size: .
CDR3 DNA: TGTGCCAGCAGTCCTCGGGTCCTGATGCGGGTGGATAATTCACCCCTCCACTTT
CDR3 protein: CASSPRVLMRVDNSPLHF

J gene: TRBJ2-4
V gene: TRBV29-1
D gene: TRBD2
clone size: .
CDR3 DNA: TGCAGCGTTGGACTAGCGGGAGAAGTAAACATTCAGTACTTC
CDR3 protein: CSVGLAGEVNIQYF

J gene: TRBJ1-2
V gene: TRBV11-2
D gene: .
clone size: .
CDR3 DNA: TGTGCCAGCAGCTTAGATCGGACCTCTGGCTATGGCTACACCTTC
CDR3 protein: CASSLDRTSGYGYTF

J gene: TRBJ2-1
V gene: TRBV7-2
D gene: .
clone size: .
CDR3 DNA: TGTGCCAGCAGCTTAGAGGGACAAAACAACAATGAGCAGTTCTTC
CDR3 protein: CASSLEGQNNNEQFF

J gene: TRBJ2-5
V gene: TRBV18
D gene: .
clone size: .
CDR3 DNA: TGTGCCAGCTCGGGTCAAGAGACCCAGTACTTC
CDR3 protein: CASSGQETQYF

J gene: TRBJ1-5
V gene: TRBV2
D gene: .
clone size: once
CDR3 DNA: TGTGCCAGCAGTCCAACGAATCAGCCCCAGCATTTT
CDR3 protein: CASSPTNQPQHF

J gene: TRBJ1-2
V gene: TRBV27
D gene: TRBD1
clone size: .
CDR3 DNA: TGTGCCAGCAGTCCCTCCCGGGACAGGGTGGTAGGCTACACCTTC
CDR3 protein: CASSPSRDRVVGYTF

J gene: TRBJ2-5
V gene: TRBV29-1
D gene: TRBD2
clone size: .
CDR3 DNA: TGCAGCGTGCTACTAGCGGGAAAAGAAGAGACCCAGTACTTC
CDR3 protein: CSVLLAGKEETQYF

J gene: TRBJ2-1
V gene: TRBV24-1
D gene: TRBD2
clone size: .
CDR3 DNA: TGTGCCACCAGTGATTTCAAGCGGGGGGATGAGCAGTTCTTC
CDR3 protein: CATSDFKRGDEQFF

J gene: TRBJ2-3
V gene: TRBV20-1
D gene: .
clone size: .
CDR3 DNA: TGCAGTGCTAGAGATCACGATACGCAGTATTTT
CDR3 protein: CSARDHDTQYF

J gene: TRBJ2-1
V gene: TRBV9
D gene: TRBD1
clone size: .
CDR3 DNA: TGTGCCAGTTCAAAGGGGGCAGAGGGTTATGGTGAGCAGTTCTTC
CDR3 protein: CASSKGAEGYGEQFF

J gene: TRBJ2-3
V gene: TRBV30
D gene: TRBD2
clone size: .
CDR3 DNA: TGTGCCTGGAGTGGCCCCCGAACTAGCGGGGGAAGAATGCAGTATTTT
CDR3 protein: CAWSGPRTSGGRMQYF

J gene: TRBJ2-1
V gene: TRBV20-1
D gene: .
clone size: .
CDR3 DNA: TGCAGTGCTAGAGTCGTAAATGAGCAGTTCTTC
CDR3 protein: CSARVVNEQFF

J gene: TRBJ1-2
V gene: TRBV9
D gene: .
clone size: once
CDR3 DNA: TGTGCCAGCAGCCCCCAAGGAGGACAGACCTCCTATGGCTACACCTTC
CDR3 protein: CASSPQGGQTSYGYTF

J gene: TRBJ2-1
V gene: TRBV3-1
D gene: TRBD1
clone size: .
CDR3 DNA: TGTGCCAGCAGTCGTGCAGGGGGATGGAATGAGCAGTTCTTC
CDR3 protein: CASSRAGGWNEQFF

J gene: TRBJ1-2
V gene: TRBV24-1
D gene: .
clone size: .
CDR3 DNA: TGTGCCACCAGTGACCCGCACGTCGACCTCTATGGCTACACCTTC
CDR3 protein: CATSDPHVDLYGYTF

J gene: TRBJ2-1
V gene: TRBV3-1
D gene: .
clone size: .
CDR3 DNA: TGTGCCAGCAGCACAGGAGGGGACAAGCTGTTAAGTCGGGATGAGCAGTTCTTC
CDR3 protein: CASSTGGDKLLSRDEQFF

J gene: TRBJ1-5
V gene: TRBV30
D gene: TRBD1
clone size: .
CDR3 DNA: TGTGCCTGGAGTGGACAGGGAAATCAGCCCCAGCATTTT
CDR3 protein: CAWSGQGNQPQHF